One and the same sample provided the 27 T cell receptor beta chains below, sequenced in a study of control samples from healthy donors and cancer patients. Libraries were prepared by immunoSEQ multiplex PCR; TCRdb keeps only in-frame clonotypes and omits some of them. Here the sample spans more than 70,000 clones, 94% being singletons. Sequencing input: blood. Every receptor here comes from a woman under 40 in good health.

The V gene is TRBV28, the J gene TRBJ1-6, with 9 bases fitting TRBD1. With 6 bases clipped from V and 7 bases from J, the junction kept 10 bases outside the gene matches. The germline V gene has CDR1 MDHEN and CDR2 SYDVKM. The CDR3 contains 16 residues. The CDR3 DNA is TGTGCCAGCAGCGCAATACAGGGGGCTTTAAATTCACCCCTCCACTTT. It specifies CASSAIQGALNSPLHF. Supplemented by reference TRBV28 and TRBJ1-6, the full variable domain reads DVKVTQSSRYLVKRTGEKVFLECVQDMDHENMFWYRQDPGLGLRLIYFSYDVKMKEKGDIPEGYSVSREKKERFSLILESASTNQTSMYLCASSAIQGALNSPLHFGNGTRLTVT.

The V and J genes are TRBV18 and TRBJ1-4; D is undetermined. Germline CDR1 reads KGHSH; CDR2 reads LQKENI. This CDR3 has 13 amino acids. The germline V and J ends were trimmed by 3 bases and 7 bases, with 9 bases remaining between them. CDR3 residues: CASSPTVGEKLFF. The CDR3 bases are TGTGCCAGCTCACCGACTGTAGGTGAAAAACTGTTTTTT.

The chain employs TRBV20-1 and TRBJ2-2, with a possible D match to TRBD1 (6 bases). Germline V gene lookup returns CDR1 DFQATT and CDR2 SNEGSKA (reference sequence). The CDR3 is made up of 15 amino acids. V gave up 3 bases and J gave up 1 base, with 12 bases separating them. CDR3 loop: CSASLTGQNTGELFF. In nucleotides, the CDR3 is TGCAGTGCTAGTTTAACAGGGCAGAACACCGGGGAGCTGTTTTTT.

This chain connects TRBV10-3 to TRBJ1-5; 9 bases agree with TRBD1. CDR1 ENHRY and CDR2 SYGVKD come from the germline V gene. Trimming cost V 6 bases and J 9 bases; bases outside gene matches: 6. The CDR3 contains 13 residues. The CDR3 loop reads CAIRRDRESPQHF. DNA for the CDR3: TGTGCCATCAGGAGGGACAGGGAATCGCCCCAGCATTTT.

This chain joins TRBV7-3 and TRBJ1-5; unclear D gene. The CDR3 has 15 residues. Trimming took 7 bases from V and 0 from J, leaving 13 bases between them. Per germline, CDR1 SGHTA and CDR2 FQGTGA. This chain's CDR3 is CASTQQTYSNQPQHF. Here the CDR3 DNA reads TGTGCCAGCACCCAACAGACTTATAGCAATCAGCCCCAGCATTTT.

V usage is TRBV27 and J usage is TRBJ1-1; D call uncertain. Trimming cost V 1 base and J 3 bases, with 6 bases left between them. This CDR3 region has 13 residues. CDR1 is MNHEY and CDR2 is SMNVEV in the germline V gene (reference sequence). This CDR3 is CASSLLVDTEAFF. The CDR3 nucleotides read TGTGCCAGCAGTTTATTAGTGGACACTGAAGCTTTCTTT.

This sequence joins TRBV24-1 and TRBJ1-2; no definite D call. Per the germline V gene, CDR1 is KGHDR and CDR2 is SFDVKD. CDR3 length: 12 residues. V was clipped by 3 bases and J by 7 bases, with 8 bases between them. In DNA, the CDR3 is TGTGCCACCAGTGATGACTCACGTGGCTACACCTTC. It encodes CATSDDSRGYTF.

This chain uses TRBV6-5 with TRBJ1-6; a possible D gene is TRBD1 (6 bases). With 6 bases removed from V and 6 bases from J, the gap between germline ends came to 15 bases. The germline V gene has CDR1 MNHEY and CDR2 SVGAGI. The CDR3 loop spans 15 amino acids. The CDR3 DNA is TGTGCCAGCAGGCCGCGGACAGCCTCTAATTCACCCCTCCACTTT. Protein: CASRPRTASNSPLHF.

V is TRBV11-2 and J is TRBJ1-6; TRBD1 might be the D (5 bases). CDR3 size: 12 residues. Germline CDR1 reads SGHAT; CDR2 reads FQNNGV. Deletions cut 5 bases from V and 9 bases from J, with 8 bases between. The CDR3 loop is CASSDRPSPLHF. DNA for the CDR3: TGTGCCAGCAGCGACAGACCTTCACCCCTCCACTTT.

The chain uses TRBV18 and TRBJ1-5, with D possibly TRBD1 on 5 matching bases. CDR1 is KGHSH and CDR2 is LQKENI in the germline V gene. There are 14 residues in the CDR3. The V gene lost 2 bases and the J gene lost 4 bases, with 9 bases spanning the gap. The CDR3 bases are TGTGCCAGCTCACCAACCGAGGGGAATCAGCCCCAGCATTTT. Translation: CASSPTEGNQPQHF.

This clone showed up just once. The chain uses TRBV27 and TRBJ1-2; D gene ambiguous. The length of the CDR3 is 15 residues. V was cut by 4 bases and J by 7 bases, with 19 bases left in between. Germline V CDR1 and CDR2: MNHEY, SMNVEV (reference sequence). Here the CDR3 DNA reads TGTGCCAGCAGTTCGTCGAGGGCGATACTATCTGGCTACACCTTC. Protein: CASSSSRAILSGYTF.

V and J are TRBV30 and TRBJ1-5; D not certain. CDR1 and CDR2 (germline): GTSNPN, SVGIG (reference sequence). V was trimmed by 0 bases and J by 8 bases, leaving 11 bases between them. This CDR3 has 13 residues. CDR3 region: CAWSVIGSEPQHF. The CDR3 DNA reads TGTGCCTGGAGTGTAATAGGTAGTGAGCCCCAGCATTTT.

This chain uses TRBV2 with TRBJ2-1; 7 bases are a match to TRBD1. The V gene's germline CDR1 is SNHLY and CDR2 FYNNEI. The CDR3 covers 12 residues. The trim removed 4 bases at V and 9 bases at J, leaving 3 bases unmatched. The CDR3 spells CASSVQGSEQFF. The CDR3 bases are TGTGCCAGCAGTGTACAGGGGAGTGAGCAGTTCTTC.

J is TRBJ1-1 and V is TRBV9; D is undetermined. The CDR3 runs to 16 residues. Germline values: CDR1 SGDLS, CDR2 YYNGEE. Trimming shortened V by 3 bases and J by 1 base, and 16 bases separated the two germline ends. In DNA, the CDR3 is TGTGCCAGCAGCGCCAGCCGGGAGTCCAGGAACACTGAAGCTTTCTTT. As protein: CASSASRESRNTEAFF.

The CDR3 DNA follows: TGTGCCAGCAGCTTAGGGGGAAGCTCCTATAATTCACCCCTCCACTTT. Translation gives CASSLGGSSYNSPLHF. V is TRBV7-2 and J is TRBJ1-6; D gene uncertain. The CDR3 is 16 amino acids. The V and J ends lost 1 base and 0 bases respectively, with 7 bases between them. The germline CDR1 and CDR2 sequences are SGHTA and FQGNSA.

The rearrangement uses TRBV7-2 and TRBJ1-5; 9 bases are shared with TRBD1. The CDR3 runs to 15 residues. V was pared by 1 base and J by 9 bases, with 7 bases of the junction left unmatched. Germline CDR1 and CDR2: SGHTA and FQGNSA. Written as DNA, the CDR3 is TGTGCCAGCAGCTTAGACAGGGGGCGTCCCGGGCCCCAGCATTTT. As protein: CASSLDRGRPGPQHF.

The chain couples TRBV7-6 to TRBJ2-2, with D hard to call. Trimming shortened V by 4 bases and J by 5 bases, and 5 bases separated the two germline ends. This CDR3 contains 12 residues. The germline CDR1 and CDR2 sequences are SGHVS and FNYEAQ. The CDR3 protein is CASSYSTGELFF. As DNA, the CDR3 is TGTGCCAGCAGCTATTCAACCGGGGAGCTGTTTTTT.

The chain recombines TRBV4-2 with TRBJ1-2, with D possibly TRBD1 on 5 matching bases. V dropped 3 bases and J dropped 3 bases, with 11 bases sitting between them. From germline, CDR1 is LGHNA and CDR2 YNFKEQ. The CDR3 spans 14 residues. CDR3 nucleotides: TGTGCCAGCAGCCAGGGGGGGTTTGACTATGGCTACACCTTC. Protein product: CASSQGGFDYGYTF.

The V call is TRBV3-1 (or the pseudogene TRBV3-2), the J call TRBJ2-7; tentatively, D is TRBD1 (6 bases). Trimming left V 4 bases short and J 3 bases short, with 13 bases between. Germline CDR1 reads LGHDT; CDR2 reads YNNKEL (reference sequence). The CDR3 length is 14 residues. The CDR3 DNA follows: TGTGCCAGCAGCCCCGGTCAGGGGTTCTACGAGCAGTACGTC. Encoded protein: CASSPGQGFYEQYV.

CDR3 residues: CASSRAGGRNQPQHF. The CDR3 region has the DNA TGTGCCAGCAGCAGGGCCGGGGGTCGCAATCAGCCCCAGCATTTT. The chain is built from TRBV5-6 and TRBJ1-5, with D possibly TRBD1 on 5 matching bases. This CDR3 is built from 15 residues. Trimming removed 4 bases from V and 2 bases from J, with 13 bases in between. Germline V gene lookup returns CDR1 SGHDT and CDR2 YYEEEE.

The chain uses TRBV14 and TRBJ1-1; 10 bases are a match to TRBD1. The V segment lost 4 bases and the J segment 5 bases; nucleotides outside the gene matches: 7. Germline loops: CDR1 SGHDN, CDR2 FVKESK. This CDR3 contains 15 residues. The CDR3 nucleotides are TGTGCCAGCAGCCCTATACGGACAGGGGGGACTGAAGCTTTCTTT. It codes for CASSPIRTGGTEAFF.

V is TRBV18 and J is TRBJ1-1; D is uncertain. The germline V gene encodes CDR1 KGHSH and CDR2 LQKENI. The V and J ends lost 2 bases and 7 bases respectively, with 11 bases between them. The CDR3 extends over 13 amino acids. The CDR3 DNA sequence: TGTGCCAGCTCACCAGGGGAAGGACTTGAAGCTTTCTTT. Residues: CASSPGEGLEAFF.

In its sample, this clone was seen once. CDR3 sequence (DNA): TGTGCCACAACTCTCACCGGGACAGCCGCTTTCGCTGAAGCTTTCTTT. Translating it yields CATTLTGTAAFAEAFF. The chain uses TRBV19 and TRBJ1-1; TRBD1 aligns across 7 bases. Germline V lookup: CDR1 LNHDA, CDR2 SQIVND (reference sequence). V gave up 10 bases and J gave up 6 bases; unmatched junction bases: 20. The CDR3 loop spans 16 amino acids. The complete variable domain, with remaining parts taken from reference TRBV19 and TRBJ1-1, reads DGGITQSPKYLFRKEGQNVTLSCEQNLNHDAMYWYRQDPGQGLRLIYYSQIVNDFQKGDIAEGYSVSREKKESFPLTVTSAQKNPTAFYLCATTLTGTAAFAEAFFGQGTRLTVV.

The chain links TRBV6-1 to TRBJ2-6, with 16 nucleotides matching TRBD2. Trimming at V came to 4 bases and at J to 1 base, leaving 1 base not matched to a gene. Germline loops: CDR1 MNHNS, CDR2 SASEGT. This CDR3 is built from 18 residues. The CDR3 sequence: CASSGGLAGGSGANVLTF. CDR3 coding DNA: TGTGCCAGCAGTGGGGGACTAGCGGGGGGGTCTGGGGCCAACGTCCTGACTTTC.

The J gene is TRBJ1-5, the V gene TRBV7-2; D perhaps matches TRBD1 (6 bases). In germline, CDR1 is SGHTA, CDR2 FQGNSA. With 5 bases removed from V and 3 bases from J, the gap between germline ends came to 11 bases. The CDR3 runs to 14 residues. CDR3 coding DNA: TGTGCCAGCAGCCTACAGGGTTTCAATCAGCCCCAGCATTTT. Protein sequence: CASSLQGFNQPQHF.

The chain uses TRBV2 and TRBJ1-5; D uncertain. V lost 6 bases and J 2 bases, leaving 20 bases between the germline ends. The CDR3 is 17 amino acids. The germline V gene encodes CDR1 SNHLY and CDR2 FYNNEI. The CDR3 coding sequence is TGTGCCAGCAGCGGCCCGGCATCCATGTATGGCAATCAGCCCCAGCATTTT. It specifies CASSGPASMYGNQPQHF.

The J gene is TRBJ1-2, the V gene TRBV5-6, with D tentatively TRBD1 (5 bases). V dropped 0 bases and J dropped 3 bases, with 12 bases sitting between them. Germline V gene sequence: CDR1 SGHDT, CDR2 YYEEEE. The CDR3 totals 15 residues. The CDR3 DNA reads TGTGCCAGCAGCTTGGTAGAAGGGGCCCACTATGGCTACACCTTC. This encodes CASSLVEGAHYGYTF.